The 25 T cell receptor beta chains given below trace back to one sample, sequenced in a study of T cells in Graves' hyperthyroidism and ophthalmopathy (dated 2019 in TCRdb). The library was generated by multiplex PCR. Sequenced on an Illumina HiSeq 2000. The TCR beta CDR3 regions were amplified from the RNA transcripts. The first round of RT-PCR for the TCR CDR3 was performed with the HTBI primer set and the Qiagen OneStep RT-PCR kit. Using fastp at Q25 and MiXCR, TCRdb reprocessed the public reads and kept productive beta chains. Merged by CDR3 protein, the rows form single entries marked with the most common genes and DNA. The sample data list some 350,000 distinct CDR3 sequences, and 20% to 30% of these were observed just once. The ten largest clones represent over 70% of the sample. The sample comprised blood. These receptors all stem from a man in his forties or fifties with Graves' hyperthyroidism.

This chain uses TRBV30 with TRBJ2-7; unclear D gene. Trimming took 6 bases from V and 4 from J, leaving 7 bases between them. Looked up from germline, CDR1 is GTSNPN and CDR2 is SVGIG (reference sequence). CDR3 length: 10 residues. As DNA, the CDR3 is TGTGCCTGCGGTGCTTACGAGCAGTACTTC. Translating gives CACGAYEQYF.

V usage is TRBV6-1 and J usage is TRBJ2-7, with D hard to call. With 2 bases removed from V and 7 bases from J, the gap between germline ends came to 6 bases. Germline-derived CDR1 and CDR2 are MNHNS and SASEGT. The CDR3 has 11 residues. For the CDR3, the DNA is TGTGCCAGCAGTGAACCTTGGGAGCAGTACTTC. Encoded protein: CASSEPWEQYF.

This clonotype was observed a few times. This chain connects TRBV11-2 to TRBJ1-3; TRBD1 aligns across 7 bases. The J segment lost 4 bases and the V segment lost 8 bases, leaving 11 bases of the junction unmatched. The CDR3 totals 15 residues. The germline CDR1 and CDR2 sequences are SGHAT and FQNNGV. The CDR3 DNA reads as TGTGCCAGCCGCGAAAGGGGGCAAGGAGGAAACACCATATATTTT. Encoded protein: CASRERGQGGNTIYF.

This clonotype occurred a few times. The chain couples TRBV27 to TRBJ1-5, with TRBD1 as a possible D gene (6 bases). This CDR3 contains 13 residues. Trimming removed 4 bases at V and 6 bases at J, with 10 bases between. CDR1 MNHEY and CDR2 SMNVEV come from the germline V gene (reference sequence). CDR3 sequence: CASSSQGSQPQHF. As DNA, the CDR3 is TGTGCCAGCAGTTCCCAGGGGAGTCAGCCCCAGCATTTT.

The chain links TRBV10-2 to TRBJ2-3, with D perhaps assigned TRBD1 or TRBD2 (6 bases each). Germline loops: CDR1 WSHSY, CDR2 SAAADI. The V end was cut by 8 bases, the J end by 4 bases, with 19 bases between. The CDR3 length is 15 residues. The CDR3 is CASVRSSGAADTQYF. The DNA of the CDR3 is TGCGCCAGCGTAAGGTCCTCGGGGGCGGCAGATACGCAGTATTTT.

The gene calls are TRBV6-1 and TRBJ1-1; 8 bases align to TRBD1. The CDR3 totals 13 residues. Losses at the gene ends were 6 bases for V and 7 bases for J; bases not matched to a gene: 7. Germline CDR1 and CDR2: MNHNS and SASEGT. The CDR3 sequence: CASSSDRGDEAFF. The CDR3 coding sequence is TGTGCCAGCAGCTCCGACAGGGGCGATGAAGCTTTCTTT.

The rearrangement links TRBV7-8 to TRBJ1-4, with unresolved D. The V gene lost 4 bases and the J gene lost 13 bases, with 16 bases spanning the gap. Looked up from germline, CDR1 is SGHVS and CDR2 is FQNEAQ. This CDR3 is 13 amino acids long. The CDR3 here is CASSSTARGRLFF. Written as DNA, the CDR3 is TGTGCCAGCAGCTCAACCGCGCGGGGAAGACTGTTTTTT.

This clonotype came up a few times. This chain links TRBV18 with TRBJ1-2, with no clear D. V was cut by 3 bases and J by 2 bases, with 7 bases left in between. This CDR3 has 13 amino acids. Germline V gene data show CDR1 as KGHSH and CDR2 as LQKENI. As DNA, the CDR3 is TGTGCCAGCTCACCGGAGCAGAACTATGGCTACACCTTC. Translated, it gives CASSPEQNYGYTF.

The J gene is TRBJ1-6, the V gene TRBV28, with a tentative D call TRBD1 (5 bases). Trimming left V 7 bases short and J 1 base short, with 14 bases between. This CDR3 comprises 16 residues. Germline V gene lookup returns CDR1 MDHEN and CDR2 SYDVKM. Here the CDR3 DNA reads TGTGCCAGCACCCCGACAGCTGGGTCCTATAATTCACCCCTCCACTTT. This sequence encodes CASTPTAGSYNSPLHF.

This chain joins TRBV27 and TRBJ1-2; TRBD1 agrees at 10 bases. V gave up 5 bases and J gave up 5 bases; unmatched junction bases: 8. The CDR3 covers 15 residues. In germline, CDR1 is MNHEY, CDR2 SMNVEV (reference sequence). The CDR3 spells CASSDRDRGLYGYTF. CDR3 bases: TGTGCCAGCAGTGACCGGGACAGGGGACTTTATGGCTACACCTTC.

This clonotype was counted a single time. The V gene is TRBV27, the J gene TRBJ2-1; D gene uncertain. V lost 2 bases to trimming and J lost 5 bases, with 7 bases between them. The CDR3 is 13 amino acids. Germline lookup yields CDR1 MNHEY and CDR2 SMNVEV (reference sequence). Here the CDR3 reads CASSLGYNNEQFF. The CDR3 DNA is TGTGCCAGCAGTTTAGGCTACAACAATGAGCAGTTCTTC.

As regards this clonotype: With a much larger clone just one base away, this may be a read error. Because the CDR3 is missing its conserved closing phenylalanine or tryptophan, this is likely a read error. V and J are TRBV11-2 and TRBJ2-4, with D uncertain. Looked up from germline, CDR1 is SGHAT and CDR2 is FQNNGV. This CDR3 is 12 amino acids long. V lost 5 bases and J lost 8, with 10 bases in between. CDR3 nucleotides: TGTGCCAGCAGCGGGTTAGTGGACATTCAGTACTTA. This sequence encodes CASSGLVDIQYL.

This clonotype occurred many times. CDR3 sequence: CASSQVGAAPFRNEQYF. CDR3 DNA: TGTGCCAGCAGCCAGGTGGGGGCAGCGCCATTCCGGAACGAGCAGTACTTC. The rearrangement links TRBV3-1 to TRBJ2-7, with a tentative D call TRBD1 (6 bases). Trimming stripped 3 bases from V and 5 bases from J, with 23 bases between. The germline V gene has CDR1 LGHDT and CDR2 YNNKEL (reference sequence). The CDR3 has 17 amino acids.

This clonotype showed up many times. This chain joins TRBV11-2 and TRBJ2-7, with D uncertain. This CDR3 has 17 amino acids. Trimming pared 2 bases from V and 5 bases from J, leaving 22 bases between. The germline CDR1 and CDR2 sequences are SGHAT and FQNNGV. The CDR3 bases are TGTGCCAGCAGCTTACTTCCTTTGTTGCGGTCCGAAGACGAGCAGTACTTC. Translating gives CASSLLPLLRSEDEQYF.

The rearrangement uses TRBV6-1 and TRBJ1-2; a possible D gene is TRBD1 (5 bases). CDR1 is MNHNS, CDR2 SASEGT, per germline. Between the trimmed V and J ends, which lost 8 bases and 2 bases, there was a span of 12 bases. The CDR3 extends over 13 amino acids. The CDR3 is CASLSWDNYGYTF. CDR3 nucleotide sequence: TGTGCCAGCCTATCTTGGGACAACTATGGCTACACCTTC.

This clonotype was counted a few times. V usage is TRBV11-1 and J usage is TRBJ2-2; perhaps TRBD2 as D (6 bases). V was cut by 7 bases and J by 5 bases, with 17 bases left in between. The CDR3 is 15 residues long. Germline CDR1 reads SGHAT; CDR2 reads FQDESV (reference sequence). The CDR3 region is CASKTGIAGTGELFF. CDR3 sequence (DNA): TGTGCCAGCAAAACTGGGATTGCGGGGACCGGGGAGCTGTTTTTT.

This clonotype was counted many times. The genes are TRBV5-1 and TRBJ1-1; no clear D. CDR1 is SGHRS, CDR2 YFSETQ, per germline. CDR3 size: 14 residues. V gave up 4 bases and J gave up 3 bases, with 13 bases separating them. DNA for the CDR3: TGCGCCAGCAGCGAGAGTTGGGGAGACACTGAAGCTTTCTTT. Its translation: CASSESWGDTEAFF.

The V gene is TRBV12-5, the J gene TRBJ2-1, with TRBD1 matching over 8 bases. Germline CDR1 LGHNT, CDR2 FRNRAP. This CDR3 has 14 amino acids. The V gene end was trimmed by 3 bases and the J gene end by 8 bases; junction bases not matched to a gene: 6. The CDR3 region has the DNA TGTGCTAGTGGTTTAGGACAGGGCGGTTATGAGCAGTTCTTC. Translated: CASGLGQGGYEQFF.

Details on this clonotype: The junction shows a germline mismatch at one end, possibly a read error. V usage is TRBV2 and J usage is TRBJ2-3, with 10 bases matching TRBD2. The CDR3 runs to 14 residues. Germline V gene data show CDR1 as SNHLY and CDR2 as FYNNEI. In DNA, the CDR3 is TGTGCCATCAGTCTAGCGGGAGCGGCAGATACGCAGTATTTT. It encodes CAISLAGAADTQYF.

The sample holds a few counts of this clonotype. This chain joins TRBV5-1 and TRBJ2-3; 10 nucleotides agree with TRBD2. CDR1 is SGHRS and CDR2 is YFSETQ in the germline V gene. V shed 3 bases and J 1 base; nucleotides not matched to a gene: 5. CDR3 length equals 16 residues. The CDR3, as DNA: TGCGCCAGCAGCTCAGGCGGGACTAGCGGCACAGATACGCAGTATTTT. Residues: CASSSGGTSGTDTQYF.

V gene TRBV6-5 combines with J gene TRBJ2-7; 9 bases are a match to TRBD2. CDR3 length: 15 amino acids. Germline CDR1 and CDR2: MNHEY and SVGAGI. The V gene end was trimmed by 4 bases and the J gene end by 4 bases; junction bases not matched to a gene: 8. In nucleotides, the CDR3 is TGTGCCAGCAGTTCATTAGCGGGAGTAGGGTACGAGCAGTACTTC. Amino acid sequence: CASSSLAGVGYEQYF.

This clonotype was observed a single time. The gene calls are TRBV12-3 or TRBV12-4 and TRBJ2-2; 8 bases agree with TRBD1. The CDR3 runs to 15 residues. Trimming took 10 bases from V and 2 from J; bases not matched to a gene: 9. CDR3 DNA sequence: TGTGCCATAGGAATAGGGACAGGAAACACCGGGGAGCTGTTTTTT. Its protein product is CAIGIGTGNTGELFF.

The chain is built from TRBV29-1 and TRBJ2-7; a weak D match, TRBD1 (5 bases). This CDR3 spans 15 amino acids. In germline, CDR1 is SQVTM, CDR2 ANQGSEA. The V gene lost 3 bases and the J gene lost 2 bases, with 17 bases spanning the gap. In nucleotides, the CDR3 is TGCAGCGTTGAGCTGGGGCACACCGGGCCCTACGAGCAGTACTTC. Translated: CSVELGHTGPYEQYF.

The chain is built from TRBV11-3 and TRBJ2-7; D unresolved. V gave up 1 base and J gave up 3 bases, with 10 bases separating them. From germline, CDR1 is SGHNT and CDR2 YENEEA. This CDR3 spans 14 amino acids. For the CDR3, the DNA is TGTGCCAGCAGCTTAGTCCAGAATTTCTACGAGCAGTACTTC. It codes for CASSLVQNFYEQYF.

This chain joins TRBV18 and TRBJ2-7; D gene ambiguous. V lost 2 bases and J 2 bases, leaving 10 bases between the germline ends. This CDR3 is 14 amino acids long. CDR1 is KGHSH and CDR2 is LQKENI in the germline V gene. The CDR3 nucleotides are TGTGCCAGCTCACCAAATGACGGGCCCTACGAGCAGTACTTC. It codes for CASSPNDGPYEQYF. The full variable domain, completed using reference TRBV18 and TRBJ2-7, is NAGVMQNPRHLVRRRGQEARLRCSPMKGHSHVYWYRQLPEEGLKFMVYLQKENIIDESGMPKERFSAEFPKEGPSILRIQQVVRGDSAAYFCASSPNDGPYEQYFGPGTRLTVT.